These T cell receptor beta chains were read from a single sample in a study of early T cells in non-severe SARS-CoV-2 infection. TCRdb recomputed calls from the 5' RACE reads with MiXCR, one row per CDR3 protein. The sample consists of some 40,000 distinct CDR3 sequences, under 5% of them appearing once. Specimen: whole blood. The receptors shown here come from an adult who was a healthcare worker with PCR-confirmed SARS-CoV-2 infection or an uninfected control (not recorded which). The CDR3 runs from the conserved cysteine through the conserved F or W.

V	J	CDR3
TRBV7-9	TRBJ1-2	CASSLGRPTHGYTF
TRBV5-1	TRBJ1-3	CASSLPTGSSGNTIYF
TRBV2	TRBJ1-4	CASSELREKLFF
TRBV7-3	TRBJ2-1	CASSRDRGTYNEQFF
TRBV4-1	TRBJ2-3	CASSLRDRGTDTQYF
TRBV5-1	TRBJ2-1	CASTLAGGYNEQFF
TRBV7-2	TRBJ2-1	CASSLFQSRLGNEQFF
TRBV28	TRBJ2-7	CASSSRGPYEQYF
TRBV4-1	TRBJ2-3	CASSLGGAKTDTQYF
TRBV19	TRBJ2-1	CASSSLAGGPLFF
TRBV3-1	TRBJ2-4	CASSRDGGMPIQYF
TRBV20-1	TRBJ2-5	CSARLAGVLQETQYF
TRBV24-1	TRBJ2-1	CATSDQTKVNEQFF
TRBV4-1	TRBJ1-1	CASSQESSRGLGFF
TRBV12-3/TRBV12-4	TRBJ2-2	CASSLGQGITGELFF
TRBV29-1	TRBJ2-7	CSVERPGAGALYEQYF
TRBV7-2	TRBJ2-1	CASSSQGADEQFF
TRBV2	TRBJ2-2	CASTAGGYGELFF
TRBV30	TRBJ1-4	CAWGTGVNEKLFF
TRBV6-2/TRBV6-3	TRBJ2-1	CASSPSRANVYNEQFF